This TCR beta chain is from a study of tumor and adjacent non-tumor tissue in lung cancer. Study-wide results and caveats: TCR diversity was significantly greater in tumor than normal lung tissue.

As to this clonotype: Its specificity is not known. Because the CDR3 is missing its conserved closing phenylalanine or tryptophan, this is likely a read error.

The library came from three nested PCR rounds adapted from ARM-PCR protocols. TCRdb re-called the multiplex PCR reads with MiXCR, one entry per CDR3 protein. The sample includes some 95,000 distinct CDR3 sequences, 80% of them seen just once. RNA was extracted from bulk tissue without any cell sorting. Distant lung tissue was collected more than 3 cm away from the tumor edge. The germline gives CDR1 MGHRA, CDR2 YSYEKL. The CDR3 is made up of 15 amino acids. The chain has TRBV4-1 and TRBJ2-7, with a possible D match to TRBD1 (6 bases). Sequenced sample: distant non-tumor lung tissue. The receptor was derived from a man between 60 and 70 years old with small cell lung cancer. CDR3 in amino acids: CASRQGGAPGYEQYI. Here the CDR3 DNA reads TGCGCCAGCAGGCAAGGGGGAGCCCCGGGCTACGAGCAGTACATC.